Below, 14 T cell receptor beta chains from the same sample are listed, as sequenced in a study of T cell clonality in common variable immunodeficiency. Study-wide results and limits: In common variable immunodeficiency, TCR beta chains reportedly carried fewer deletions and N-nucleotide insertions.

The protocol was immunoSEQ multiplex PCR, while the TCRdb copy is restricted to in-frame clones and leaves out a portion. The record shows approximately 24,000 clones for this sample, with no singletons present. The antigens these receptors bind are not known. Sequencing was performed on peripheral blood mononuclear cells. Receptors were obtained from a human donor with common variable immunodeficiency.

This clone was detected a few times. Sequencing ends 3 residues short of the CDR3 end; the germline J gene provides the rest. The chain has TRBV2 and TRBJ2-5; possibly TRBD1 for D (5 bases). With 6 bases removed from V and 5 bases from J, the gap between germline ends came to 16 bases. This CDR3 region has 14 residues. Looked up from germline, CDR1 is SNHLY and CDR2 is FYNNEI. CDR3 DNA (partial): TGTGCCAGCAGACTGAGTCGGACATTGGAGACC. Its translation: CASRLSRTLET. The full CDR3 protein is CASRLSRTLETQYF.

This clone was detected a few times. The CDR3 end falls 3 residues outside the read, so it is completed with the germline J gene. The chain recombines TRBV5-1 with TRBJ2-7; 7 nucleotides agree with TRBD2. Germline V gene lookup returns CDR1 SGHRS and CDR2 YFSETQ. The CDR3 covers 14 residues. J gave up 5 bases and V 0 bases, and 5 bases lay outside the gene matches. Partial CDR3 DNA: TGCGCCAGCAGCTTGGCCTGGCGGGAGAACGAG. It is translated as CASSLAWRENE. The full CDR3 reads CASSLAWRENEQYF.

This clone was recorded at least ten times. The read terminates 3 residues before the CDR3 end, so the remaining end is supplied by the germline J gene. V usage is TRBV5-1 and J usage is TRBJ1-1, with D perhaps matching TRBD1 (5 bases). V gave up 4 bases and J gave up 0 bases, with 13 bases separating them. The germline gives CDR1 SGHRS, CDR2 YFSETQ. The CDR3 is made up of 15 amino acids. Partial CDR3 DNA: TGCGCCAGCAGCGGAGAGGGGATCATGAACACTGAA. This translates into CASSGEGIMNTE. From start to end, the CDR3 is CASSGEGIMNTEAFF.

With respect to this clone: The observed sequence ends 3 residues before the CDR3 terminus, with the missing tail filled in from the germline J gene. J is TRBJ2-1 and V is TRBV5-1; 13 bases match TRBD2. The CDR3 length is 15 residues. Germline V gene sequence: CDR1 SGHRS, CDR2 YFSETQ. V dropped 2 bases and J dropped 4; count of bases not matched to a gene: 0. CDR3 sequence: CASSLLAGGYNEQFF. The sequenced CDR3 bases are TGCGCCAGCAGCTTACTAGCGGGAGGGTACAATGAG.

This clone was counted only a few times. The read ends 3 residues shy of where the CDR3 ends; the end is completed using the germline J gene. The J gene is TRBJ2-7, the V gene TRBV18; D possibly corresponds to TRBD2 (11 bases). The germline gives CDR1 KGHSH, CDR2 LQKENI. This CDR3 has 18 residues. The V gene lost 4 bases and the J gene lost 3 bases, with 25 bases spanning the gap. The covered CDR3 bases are TGTGCCAGCTCACTGGGACAGGGGACTAGCGGAGCTTTCTACGAG. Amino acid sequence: CASSLGQGTSGAFYE. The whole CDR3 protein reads CASSLGQGTSGAFYEQYF.

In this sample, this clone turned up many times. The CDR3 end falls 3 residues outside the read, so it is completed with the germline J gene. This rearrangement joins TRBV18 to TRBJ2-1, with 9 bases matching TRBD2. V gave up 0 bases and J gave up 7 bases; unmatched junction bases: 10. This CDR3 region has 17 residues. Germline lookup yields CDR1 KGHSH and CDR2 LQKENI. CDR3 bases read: TGTGCCAGCTCACCACCGACGGGCGGGGGGGCCAAAAATGAG. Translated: CASSPPTGGGAKNE. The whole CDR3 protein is CASSPPTGGGAKNEQFF.

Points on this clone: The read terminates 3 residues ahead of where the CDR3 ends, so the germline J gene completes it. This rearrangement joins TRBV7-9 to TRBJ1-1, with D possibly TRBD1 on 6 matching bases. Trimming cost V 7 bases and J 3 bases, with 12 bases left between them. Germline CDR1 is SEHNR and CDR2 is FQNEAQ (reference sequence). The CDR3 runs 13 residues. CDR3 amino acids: CASNSRQDTEAFF. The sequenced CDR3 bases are TGTGCCAGCAATTCGCGACAGGACACTGAA.

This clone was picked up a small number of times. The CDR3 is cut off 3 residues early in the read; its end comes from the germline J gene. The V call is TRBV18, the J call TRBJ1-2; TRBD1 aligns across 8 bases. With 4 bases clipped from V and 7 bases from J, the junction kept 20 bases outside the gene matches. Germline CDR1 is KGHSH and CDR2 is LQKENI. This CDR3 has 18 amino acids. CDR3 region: CASSLLGDPGRGHGGYTF. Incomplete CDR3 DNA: TGTGCCAGCTCACTCCTGGGGGACCCTGGCAGGGGGCACGGTGGC. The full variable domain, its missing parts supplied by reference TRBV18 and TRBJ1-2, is NAGVMQNPRHLVRRRGQEARLRCSPMKGHSHVYWYRQLPEEGLKFMVYLQKENIIDESGMPKERFSAEFPKEGPSILRIQQVVRGDSAAYFCASSLLGDPGRGHGGYTFGSGTRLTVV.

The sequenced part of the CDR3 DNA is TGTGCCAGCAGCTTGGACAGGGATTGGTTCGCGCCC. As protein: CASSLDRDWFAP. In full, the CDR3 reads CASSLDRDWFAPQHF. The rearrangement uses TRBV5-6 and TRBJ1-5, with TRBD1 as a possible D gene (6 bases). The read stops 3 residues short of the end of the CDR3; the missing end is completed from the germline J gene. The CDR3 spans 15 residues. Germline values: CDR1 SGHDT, CDR2 YYEEEE. Trimming stripped 0 bases from V and 9 bases from J, with 16 bases between.

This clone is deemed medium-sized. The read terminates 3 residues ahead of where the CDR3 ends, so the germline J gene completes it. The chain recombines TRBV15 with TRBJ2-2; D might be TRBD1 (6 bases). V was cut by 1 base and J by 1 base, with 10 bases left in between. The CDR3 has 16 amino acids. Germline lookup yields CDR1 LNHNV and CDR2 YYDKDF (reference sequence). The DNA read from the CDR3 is TGTGCCACCAGCAGAGCCTCGACAGGGAACACCGGGGAG. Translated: CATSRASTGNTGE. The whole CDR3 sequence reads CATSRASTGNTGELFF.

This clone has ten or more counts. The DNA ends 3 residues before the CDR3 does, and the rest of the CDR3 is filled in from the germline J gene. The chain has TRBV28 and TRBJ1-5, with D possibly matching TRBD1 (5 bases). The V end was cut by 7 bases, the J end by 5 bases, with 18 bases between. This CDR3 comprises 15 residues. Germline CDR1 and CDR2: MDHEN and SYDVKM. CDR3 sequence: CASKGGVAAYQPQHF. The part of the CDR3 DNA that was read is TGTGCCAGCAAAGGAGGGGTAGCAGCTTATCAGCCC.

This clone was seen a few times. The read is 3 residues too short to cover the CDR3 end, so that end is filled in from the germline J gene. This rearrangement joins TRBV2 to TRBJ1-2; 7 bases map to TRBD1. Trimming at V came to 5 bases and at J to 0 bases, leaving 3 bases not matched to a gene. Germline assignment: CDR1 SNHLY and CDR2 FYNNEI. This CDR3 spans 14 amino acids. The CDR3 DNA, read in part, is TGTGCCAGCAGTTGGGACAGCTCTAACTATGGC. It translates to CASSWDSSNYG. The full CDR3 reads CASSWDSSNYGYTF.

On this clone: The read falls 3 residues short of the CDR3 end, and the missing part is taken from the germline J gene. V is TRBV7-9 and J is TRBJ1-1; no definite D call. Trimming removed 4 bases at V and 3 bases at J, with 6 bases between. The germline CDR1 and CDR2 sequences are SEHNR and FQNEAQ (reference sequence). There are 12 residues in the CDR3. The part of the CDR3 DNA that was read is TGTGCCAGCAGCTCCTCGGACACTGAA. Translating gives CASSSSDTE. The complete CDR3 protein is CASSSSDTEAFF.

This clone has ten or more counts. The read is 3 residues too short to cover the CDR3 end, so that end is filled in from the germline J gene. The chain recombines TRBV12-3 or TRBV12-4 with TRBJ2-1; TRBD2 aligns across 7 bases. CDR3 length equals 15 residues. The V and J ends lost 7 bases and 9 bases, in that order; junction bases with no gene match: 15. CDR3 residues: CASIRQAGESSEQFF. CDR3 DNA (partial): TGTGCCAGCATCCGCCAGGCGGGAGAGTCGAGTGAG.